The sequence of this TCR beta chain was determined in a study of shared clonotypes between healthy human individuals. Under the authors' procedure: ImmunoSEQ gave junction-only sequences without quality scores, so filtering differed. Here immunoSEQ multiplex PCR was the method, and the copy in TCRdb shows in-frame clones only, minus some. The DNA was the basis for D and trimming; V, J and clone size are from that table. This table holds 1.4 million or so clones, approximately 98.5% found once. A CD45RA-negative memory subset and a CD45RA+ naive subset were separated from the CD4+ cells. The V gene lost 6 bases and the J gene lost 3 bases, with 15 bases spanning the gap. In germline, CDR1 is SGHTA, CDR2 FQGNSA. This CDR3 is built from 14 residues.

This receptor was taken from a young man in good health. The chain links TRBV7-2 to TRBJ2-7; tentatively, D is TRBD2 (6 bases). Sequenced: naive CD4+ T cells sorted from blood. Subset in this sample: CD45RA+ positively selected. The CDR3 loop reads CASSPRHGSYEQYF. DNA of the CDR3: TGTGCCAGCAGTCCGCGCCACGGGAGCTACGAGCAGTACTTC.